Below, 25 T cell receptor beta chains from the same sample are listed, as sequenced in a study of blood T cell repertoires in COVID-19. Produced via immunoSEQ multiplex PCR; TCRdb's table is partial and in-frame only. The table lists 70,000 or so clones, 60% to 85% of them singletons. Material for sequencing was peripheral blood. Receptors were obtained from a man in his 60s with acute or convalescent COVID-19.

The chain recombines TRBV6-4 with TRBJ2-4, with D maybe TRBD1 (5 bases). CDR1 MRHNA and CDR2 SNTAGT come from the germline V gene. Trimming removed 0 bases from V and 3 bases from J, with 9 bases in between. The CDR3 spans 15 residues. CDR3 protein: CASSDSRGNKNIQYF. CDR3 nucleotide sequence: TGTGCCAGCAGTGACTCAAGGGGTAACAAAAACATTCAGTACTTC.

The V and J genes are TRBV6-1 and TRBJ2-1; 8 bases agree with TRBD1. V lost 1 base to trimming and J lost 3 bases; unmatched junction nucleotides: 2. The CDR3 runs 15 residues. Germline V gene sequence: CDR1 MNHNS, CDR2 SASEGT. CDR3 nucleotides: TGTGCCAGCAGTGAAGTCAGGGGGCACTACAATGAGCAGTTCTTC. This codes for CASSEVRGHYNEQFF.

The chain combines TRBV24-1 with TRBJ2-5, with TRBD2 matching 9 bases. Germline V gene data show CDR1 as KGHDR and CDR2 as SFDVKD. The CDR3 is made up of 16 amino acids. The trim removed 3 bases at V and 0 bases at J, leaving 4 bases unmatched. CDR3 sequence reads: CATSDMAGGYQETQYF. The CDR3, as DNA: TGTGCCACCAGTGATATGGCGGGGGGGTACCAAGAGACCCAGTACTTC.

This clone showed up just once. This rearrangement joins TRBV4-3 to TRBJ1-1; 7 bases are a match to TRBD1. The CDR3 has 15 residues. V dropped 0 bases and J dropped 0; count of bases not matched to a gene: 1. Germline V gene sequence: CDR1 LGHNA, CDR2 YSLEER. The CDR3 reads CASSQETGMNTEAFF. The CDR3 bases are TGCGCCAGCAGCCAAGAGACAGGGATGAACACTGAAGCTTTCTTT.

This chain links TRBV30 with TRBJ2-7; TRBD1 agrees at 10 bases. Trimming removed 3 bases from V and 2 bases from J; junction bases left unmatched: 10. From germline, CDR1 is GTSNPN and CDR2 SVGIG (reference sequence). CDR3 size: 16 residues. CDR3: CAWRRTRQGAPYEQYF. CDR3 nucleotide sequence: TGTGCCTGGAGACGAACCCGACAGGGGGCTCCCTACGAGCAGTACTTC.

The rearrangement joins TRBV5-4 to TRBJ2-7, with 8 bases lining up with TRBD2. Germline V gene data show CDR1 as SGHNT and CDR2 as YYREEE (reference sequence). Losses at the gene ends were 0 bases for V and 7 bases for J; bases not matched to a gene: 3. The CDR3 covers 13 residues. CDR3 sequence reads: CASSLGLAGEQYF. The CDR3 DNA reads TGTGCCAGCAGCTTGGGTCTAGCGGGTGAGCAGTACTTC. Based on the CDR3 plus reference TRBV5-4 and TRBJ2-7, the full variable domain is ETGVTQSPTHLIKTRGQQVTLRCSSQSGHNTVSWYQQALGQGPQFIFQYYREEENGRGNFPPRFSGLQFPNYSSELNVNALELDDSALYLCASSLGLAGEQYFGPGTRLTVT.

V gene TRBV6-5 combines with J gene TRBJ1-1; 8 nucleotides match TRBD1. The length of the CDR3 is 13 residues. Germline CDR1 is MNHEY and CDR2 is SVGAGI. The trim removed 7 bases at V and 4 bases at J, leaving 5 bases unmatched. Here the CDR3 DNA reads TGTGCCAGCAAGCTAACAGGGGGCACTGAAGCTTTCTTT. Translation gives CASKLTGGTEAFF.

The chain is built from TRBV6-5 and TRBJ1-4; no definite D call. The CDR3 runs 14 residues. V lost 2 bases and J lost 8, with 12 bases in between. The germline V gene encodes CDR1 MNHEY and CDR2 SVGAGI. Written as DNA, the CDR3 is TGTGCCAGCAGTTACGGAGGGAATGCGGAAAAACTGTTTTTT. It is translated as CASSYGGNAEKLFF.

The CDR3 here is CASSLIGTGKETQYF. The DNA of the CDR3 is TGTGCCAGCAGTTTAATCGGGACAGGAAAAGAGACCCAGTACTTC. J is TRBJ2-5 and V is TRBV27, with TRBD1 matching over 8 bases. Germline V gene sequence: CDR1 MNHEY, CDR2 SMNVEV (reference sequence). V gave up 2 bases and J gave up 3 bases; unmatched junction bases: 5. This CDR3 has 15 residues.

This clone occurred once. This chain joins TRBV19 and TRBJ2-2; maybe TRBD1 (7 bases). Germline lookup yields CDR1 LNHDA and CDR2 SQIVND (reference sequence). V was trimmed by 2 bases and J by 1 base, leaving 17 bases between them. This CDR3 contains 18 residues. This CDR3 is CASSINPGQGGNTGELFF. CDR3 DNA sequence: TGTGCCAGTAGTATAAATCCCGGCCAGGGGGGGAACACCGGGGAGCTGTTTTTT.

The V gene is TRBV3-1 (or the pseudogene TRBV3-2), the J gene TRBJ2-7, with 8 positions matching TRBD1. CDR1 and CDR2 (germline): LGHDT, YNNKEL (reference sequence). Unmatched junction bases numbered 8, after V lost 4 bases and J lost 0 bases. The CDR3 loop spans 16 amino acids. The DNA for the CDR3 is TGTGCCAGCAGCCGGGTTATGACAGGGGCCTCCTACGAGCAGTACTTC. Its translation: CASSRVMTGASYEQYF.

There are a few counts of this clone. The gene calls are TRBV7-9 and TRBJ1-5; D ambiguous. CDR1 is SEHNR and CDR2 is FQNEAQ in the germline V gene (reference sequence). The CDR3 totals 13 residues. Trimming removed 5 bases at V and 5 bases at J, with 10 bases between. CDR3 coding DNA: TGTGCCAGCAGCCCTCGTACGGATCAGCCCCAGCATTTT. Its translation is CASSPRTDQPQHF.

The chain is built from TRBV11-2 and TRBJ1-1; TRBD1 aligns across 9 bases. Germline CDR1 is SGHAT and CDR2 is FQNNGV. The CDR3 contains 12 residues. Trimming at V came to 7 bases and at J to 11 bases, leaving 8 bases not matched to a gene. The CDR3, as DNA: TGTGCCAGCACCTACACAGGGGGCTATGCTTTCTTT. Its protein product is CASTYTGGYAFF.

This clone appeared once. The chain joins TRBV2 to TRBJ1-2; possibly TRBD1 for D (6 bases). The germline V gene has CDR1 SNHLY and CDR2 FYNNEI. This CDR3 is 16 amino acids long. Deletions cut 6 bases from V and 4 bases from J, with 21 bases between. CDR3: CASSTTGHRSAYGYTF. The CDR3 DNA sequence: TGTGCCAGCAGCACAACGGGACACAGGAGCGCCTATGGCTACACCTTC.

V usage is TRBV6-2 or TRBV6-3 and J usage is TRBJ2-7, with a weak D call TRBD1 (6 bases). Germline V gene lookup returns CDR1 MNHEY and CDR2 SVGEGT. The CDR3 runs 15 residues. The V end lost 4 bases, the J end lost 3 bases, and 16 bases lay between the germline ends. The CDR3 here is CASSSPTGTLYEQYF. The CDR3 DNA is TGTGCCAGCAGTTCACCAACAGGGACCCTCTACGAGCAGTACTTC.

This clone was seen a handful of times. The chain uses TRBV27 and TRBJ1-2; the match to TRBD1 covers 9 bases. The CDR3 has 14 amino acids. The germline V gene has CDR1 MNHEY and CDR2 SMNVEV (reference sequence). After removal of 5 bases from V and 6 bases from J, the junction contained 7 bases not matched to a gene. The CDR3 loop reads CASSVNRGLHGYTF. For the CDR3, the DNA is TGTGCCAGCAGTGTCAACAGGGGGCTGCATGGCTACACCTTC.

With respect to this clone: A read error may account for a junction end that differs from germline. The rearrangement links TRBV5-1 to TRBJ2-7, with a weak D call TRBD1 (5 bases). This CDR3 has 14 amino acids. Germline CDR1 SGHRS, CDR2 YFSETQ. The CDR3 sequence: CASSPPTEPPTVDF. CDR3 sequence (DNA): TGCGCCAGCAGCCCGCCGACTGAACCTCCGACAGTGGACTTC. The variable domain in full, completed from reference TRBV5-1 and TRBJ2-7, reads KAGVTQTPRYLIKTRGQQVTLSCSPISGHRSVSWYQQTPGQGLQFLFEYFSETQRNKGNFPGRFSGRQFSNSRSEMNVSTLELGDSALYLCASSPPTEPPTVDFGPGTRLTVT.

This clone was recorded a few times. The gene calls are TRBV5-4 and TRBJ2-1; 7 nucleotides line up with TRBD1. The V and J ends lost 1 base and 7 bases, in that order; junction bases with no gene match: 2. This CDR3 comprises 13 residues. The germline V gene has CDR1 SGHNT and CDR2 YYREEE (reference sequence). CDR3 sequence (DNA): TGTGCCAGCAGCTTGAGACAGGGTAATGAGCAGTTCTTC. It yields the protein CASSLRQGNEQFF.

J is TRBJ1-6 and V is TRBV15; no reliable D call. The CDR3 contains 15 residues. Trimming cost V 1 base and J 6 bases, with 10 bases left between them. In germline, CDR1 is LNHNV, CDR2 YYDKDF (reference sequence). CDR3 amino acids: CATSRAVTLNSPLHF. The CDR3, as DNA: TGTGCCACCAGCAGAGCCGTGACACTTAATTCACCCCTCCACTTT.

With respect to this clone: An end of the junction differs from the germline gene, which may be a read error. The rearrangement links TRBV7-7 to TRBJ2-1; 8 positions match TRBD1. This CDR3 contains 15 residues. CDR1 and CDR2 (germline): SSHAT, FNYEAQ (reference sequence). CDR3 sequence (DNA): TGTGCTAGCAGCTTCAGGGGACAGGCTGGCGATGAGCAGTTCTTC. It is translated as CASSFRGQAGDEQFF.

This clone was counted a few times. The chain joins TRBV25-1 to TRBJ2-1; 9 bases are a match to TRBD2. The germline CDR1 and CDR2 sequences are MGHDK and SYGVNS. This CDR3 region has 15 residues. V lost 10 bases and J lost 6; bases outside the gene matches: 13. In nucleotides, the CDR3 is TGTGCCACCGCCCCCCTAGCGGGGCGTGCCAATGAGCAGTTCTTC. This codes for CATAPLAGRANEQFF.

V usage is TRBV5-1 and J usage is TRBJ2-1, with D possibly being TRBD1 (6 bases). V lost 0 bases and J 10 bases, leaving 20 bases between the germline ends. This CDR3 region has 16 residues. The germline CDR1 and CDR2 sequences are SGHRS and YFSETQ. DNA of the CDR3: TGCGCCAGCAGCTTGGGAGGGGGTATGTTGGTGAAAGAGCAGTTCTTC. It codes for CASSLGGGMLVKEQFF.

DNA for the CDR3: TGTGCCACCTCGGCGGGGGGCCCCTACGAGCAGTACTTC. Translating it yields CATSAGGPYEQYF. The chain uses TRBV27 and TRBJ2-7, with 8 bases fitting TRBD2. Germline CDR1 and CDR2: MNHEY and SMNVEV (reference sequence). The V segment lost 10 bases and the J segment 2 bases; nucleotides outside the gene matches: 7. CDR3 length: 13 amino acids.

This chain uses TRBV13 with TRBJ1-5; TRBD1 agrees at 7 bases. The CDR3 loop spans 14 amino acids. Germline V gives CDR1 PRHDT, CDR2 FYEKMQ (reference sequence). V lost 5 bases, J lost 7 bases, and 8 bases stayed unmatched. CDR3: CASSQRQGAQPQHF. The CDR3 DNA follows: TGTGCCAGCAGCCAACGACAGGGTGCGCAGCCCCAGCATTTT.

This sequence joins TRBV2 and TRBJ1-1; 8 bases are shared with TRBD1. The germline gives CDR1 SNHLY, CDR2 FYNNEI. The CDR3 covers 14 residues. After removal of 8 bases from V and 2 bases from J, the junction contained 7 bases not matched to a gene. CDR3 in amino acids: CASRNTGGNTEAFF. CDR3 bases: TGTGCCAGCCGTAACACAGGGGGAAACACTGAAGCTTTCTTT.